What follows describes a single T cell receptor beta chain. The record originates from a study of OX40 agonist ivuxolimab in advanced cancers. Data came from immunoSEQ multiplex PCR; TCRdb stores just in-frame clones and leaves some out. The table lists 45,000 to 65,000 clones, around nine tenths of them singletons. CDR1 and CDR2 from the germline V gene are SGDLS and YYNGEE. This CDR3 is built from 15 residues. The V and J ends lost 0 bases and 2 bases respectively, with 11 bases between them. This sequence originates from an adult with an advanced solid tumor such as melanoma, head and neck, liver or kidney cancer. The rearrangement joins TRBV9 to TRBJ1-2; possibly TRBD1 for D (6 bases). Sample: CD4+ or CD8+ T cells sorted from blood, taken in a trial of the OX40 agonist ivuxolimab. CDR3 residues: CASSVEAGTNYGYTF. CDR3 in DNA: TGTGCCAGCAGCGTAGAAGCGGGGACAAACTATGGCTACACCTTC. Filled out from reference TRBV9 and TRBJ1-2, the complete variable domain reads DSGVTQTPKHLITATGQRVTLRCSPRSGDLSVYWYQQSLDQGLQFLIQYYNGEERAKGNILERFSAQQFPDLHSELNLSSLELGDSALYFCASSVEAGTNYGYTFGSGTRLTVV.